This record concerns one T cell receptor beta chain sequence. Antigen unknown. The sample originates from a study of blood T cells in healthy people across ages. The study's findings and limits: Unsorted PBMC input precluded a conclusive naive versus antigen-experienced comparison. Diversity was estimated from one million T cells, and these estimates were considered underestimates.

The authors ran a second PCR of roughly 7 to 11 cycles using a sample-barcoded 5' primer and a J-beta primer mix. TCRdb re-called the 5' RACE reads with MiXCR, one entry per CDR3 protein. The repertoire consists of about 780,000 distinct CDR3 sequences, with more than 25% occurring once and the leading ten covering over 2.5%. CDR3 length: 13 residues. The germline V gene has CDR1 MDHEN and CDR2 SYDVKM. V dropped 11 bases and J dropped 5 bases, with 18 bases sitting between them. These records were also assigned to another study, of T cells of mothers and their children. That work adds: Approximately 2.7 million TCR beta reads per child versus over 9 million per mother. Relative to unrelated pairs, biologically related mother-child dyads exhibited marginally greater, non-significant overlap.

The chain uses TRBV28 and TRBJ2-5; D is possibly TRBD1 (6 bases). The receptor comes from a boy aged 5-17 years in good health. Material for sequencing was blood. DNA of the CDR3: TGTGCCGGCCGGTATACAGGGAAGGAGACCCAGTACTTC. It translates to CAGRYTGKETQYF.